The clone carrying this T cell receptor (beta chain) was recorded many times. Its antigen is unidentified. The study built unsorted libraries from 2 million PBMCs kept at -80 C. TCRdb reprocessed the 5' RACE reads via MiXCR and lists one record per CDR3 protein. The repertoire has 80,000 or so distinct CDR3 sequences, roughly 9% of them found once; the top ten carry less than 2%. The data derive from a study of neurological immune-mediated disorders. Findings of the study overall: None of the CDR3 amino acid sequences of expanded clones recurred across subjects, suggesting private repertoires in all groups. HTLV-1-associated myelopathy led in TCR clonal expansion, while multiple sclerosis ranked lowest, below healthy controls.

Input material: PBMCs. The clonotype comes from a man aged 45-65 years in good health.

The CDR3 DNA sequence: TGCAGCGTTGATTTCGGACTAGCTAGCTGGACCCAGTACTTC. Amino acid sequence: CSVDFGLASWTQYF. The chain recombines TRBV29-1 with TRBJ2-5, with 8 bases that match TRBD2. The CDR3 is 14 residues long. Losses at the gene ends were 3 bases for V and 7 bases for J; bases not matched to a gene: 10. Germline V gene sequence: CDR1 SQVTM, CDR2 ANQGSEA.